This T cell receptor beta chain was retrieved from a study of blood T cell repertoires in COVID-19. V was shortened by 3 bases and J by 3 bases, with 16 bases between the two germline ends. Germline CDR1 and CDR2: SGHKS and YYEKEE (reference sequence). This CDR3 region has 17 residues. Original processing notes: Amplification with reference gene primers provided the estimates of nucleated cell counts. Method: immunoSEQ multiplex PCR; TCRdb's copy keeps in-frame clones and lacks some. That table supplies the V and J calls and clone size; D and trimming were determined from the DNA. Of hundreds of thousands of clones in the sample, almost 85% were seen once.

The receptor's source is a human donor in a cohort sampled during active COVID-19. The chain combines TRBV5-5 with TRBJ1-6, with a weak D call TRBD1 (5 bases). The source material was peripheral blood. CDR3 residues: CASSWIGGVIYNSPLHF. In nucleotides, the CDR3 is TGTGCCAGCAGCTGGATCGGGGGAGTTATCTATAATTCACCCCTCCACTTT.